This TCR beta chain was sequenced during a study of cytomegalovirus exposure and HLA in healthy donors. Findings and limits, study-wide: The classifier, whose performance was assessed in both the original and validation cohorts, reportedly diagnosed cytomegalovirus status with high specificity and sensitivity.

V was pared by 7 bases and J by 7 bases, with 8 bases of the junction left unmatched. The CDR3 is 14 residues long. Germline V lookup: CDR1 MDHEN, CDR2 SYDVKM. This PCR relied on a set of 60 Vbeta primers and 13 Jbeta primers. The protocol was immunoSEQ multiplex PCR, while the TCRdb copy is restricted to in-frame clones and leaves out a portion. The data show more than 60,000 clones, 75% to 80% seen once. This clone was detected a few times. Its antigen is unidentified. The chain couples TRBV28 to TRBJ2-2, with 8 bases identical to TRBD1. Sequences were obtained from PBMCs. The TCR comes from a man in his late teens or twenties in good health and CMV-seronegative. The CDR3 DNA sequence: TGTGCCAGCAAGGCAGGGGGCGAGGTCGGGGAGCTGTTTTTT. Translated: CASKAGGEVGELFF.